The 14 T cell receptor beta chains given below trace back to one sample, sequenced in a study of T cell responses to AZD1222 COVID-19 vaccine (dated by TCRdb to about 2021). The receptor library was made with the immunoSEQ multiplex PCR assay. Entries here come from immuneACCESS through TCRdb and include only in-frame sequences with V and J called. Some clones fail to appear in such tables; in the studies checked, an unresolved V gene covers under half of the shortfall, and the cause of the remainder is unknown. Recorded for this sample are approximately 150,000 clones; approximately 90% of them occurred a single time. 2.5% to 3% of the sample goes to the ten largest clones. This specimen's time point label, per the study, means: baseline before first vaccination. The sequenced sample was peripheral blood, obtained on day 0 of AZD1222 vaccination. These receptors originate from an adult in good health.

V is TRBV9 and J is TRBJ2-2; TRBD1 is a possible D gene (5 bases). There are 16 residues in the CDR3. Germline CDR1 reads SGDLS; CDR2 reads YYNGEE. Trimming left V 0 bases short and J 3 bases short, with 12 bases between. The chain's CDR3 is CASSVGVGPYTGELFF. CDR3 nucleotides: TGTGCCAGCAGCGTAGGGGTGGGGCCGTACACCGGGGAGCTGTTTTTT.

V and J are TRBV27 and TRBJ2-5; the match to TRBD2 covers 7 bases. Germline V gene lookup returns CDR1 MNHEY and CDR2 SMNVEV (reference sequence). The CDR3 loop spans 14 amino acids. The V gene end was trimmed by 8 bases and the J gene end by 1 base; junction bases not matched to a gene: 7. Here the CDR3 DNA reads TGTGCCAGCCGGCCTAGCGGAGCCCAAGAGACCCAGTACTTC. As protein: CASRPSGAQETQYF.

The V gene is TRBV6-5, the J gene TRBJ1-2, with D unclear. Trimming pared 2 bases from V and 2 bases from J, leaving 6 bases between. Germline V gene data show CDR1 as MNHEY and CDR2 as SVGAGI. CDR3 size: 13 residues. For the CDR3, the DNA is TGTGCCAGCAGTTACGTGGGGAACTATGGCTACACCTTC. Its translation is CASSYVGNYGYTF.

The chain uses TRBV5-1 and TRBJ1-4; D might be TRBD1 (5 bases). Germline V gene sequence: CDR1 SGHRS, CDR2 YFSETQ. The CDR3 totals 14 residues. V gave up 6 bases and J gave up 4 bases, with 13 bases separating them. The CDR3, as DNA: TGCGCCAGCACCCGGGGGACGGGTAATGAAAAACTGTTTTTT. Translated, it gives CASTRGTGNEKLFF.

J is TRBJ1-6 and V is TRBV6-5, with 7 bases matching TRBD1. The CDR3 has 14 residues. Germline V gene lookup returns CDR1 MNHEY and CDR2 SVGAGI. V was clipped by 3 bases and J by 7 bases; unmatched bases: 3. The CDR3 coding sequence is TGTGCCAGCAGTTATTTGGGACAGAATTCACCCCTCCACTTT. It yields the protein CASSYLGQNSPLHF.

The V call is TRBV7-9, the J call TRBJ1-1, with D possibly matching TRBD1 (6 bases). CDR1 SEHNR and CDR2 FQNEAQ come from the germline V gene (reference sequence). Trimming cost V 5 bases and J 7 bases, with 23 bases left between them. This CDR3 contains 16 residues. CDR3 sequence reads: CASSPQGGAPRNEAFF. The CDR3 DNA sequence: TGTGCCAGCAGCCCTCAAGGGGGGGCGCCAAGAAATGAAGCTTTCTTT.

This chain links TRBV9 with TRBJ2-1; D call uncertain. Germline V lookup: CDR1 SGDLS, CDR2 YYNGEE. V was shortened by 0 bases and J by 9 bases, with 7 bases between the two germline ends. The CDR3 extends over 12 amino acids. CDR3 nucleotide sequence: TGTGCCAGCAGCGTAGGAGAGACTGAGCAGTTCTTC. Encoded protein: CASSVGETEQFF.

This clone was observed once. V gene TRBV6-5 combines with J gene TRBJ2-2, with D tentatively TRBD2 (6 bases). From germline, CDR1 is MNHEY and CDR2 SVGAGI. The CDR3 length is 14 residues. V shed 3 bases and J shed 5 bases, with 10 bases lying between them. CDR3 loop: CASSYVAGTGELFF. The DNA for the CDR3 is TGTGCCAGCAGTTATGTTGCGGGGACCGGGGAGCTGTTTTTT.

This chain joins TRBV6-5 and TRBJ2-1; D unclear. This CDR3 spans 12 amino acids. CDR1 MNHEY and CDR2 SVGAGI come from the germline V gene. V shed 6 bases and J shed 3 bases, with 6 bases lying between them. This CDR3 reads CASSSRYNEQFF. CDR3 nucleotides: TGTGCCAGCAGCTCCCGCTACAATGAGCAGTTCTTC.

The sample holds one count of this clone. V is TRBV5-5 and J is TRBJ2-3; 7 bases are shared with TRBD2. From germline, CDR1 is SGHKS and CDR2 YYEKEE (reference sequence). The CDR3 consists of 16 residues. V lost 9 bases to trimming and J lost 0 bases; unmatched junction nucleotides: 13. CDR3: CATNWVQRGSTDTQYF. The DNA of the CDR3 is TGTGCCACTAACTGGGTTCAGCGGGGAAGCACAGATACGCAGTATTTT.

The chain uses TRBV2 and TRBJ2-4; TRBD1 might be the D (6 bases). V was cut by 5 bases and J by 4 bases, with 15 bases left in between. This CDR3 has 15 residues. Germline V lookup: CDR1 SNHLY, CDR2 FYNNEI. CDR3 sequence (DNA): TGTGCCAGCAGTCCCAGGGGTGACAGGAAAAACATTCAGTACTTC. Its translation is CASSPRGDRKNIQYF.

The CDR3 loop is CATSPGLAVLSYEQYF. CDR3 nucleotide sequence: TGTGCCACCAGTCCGGGACTAGCGGTACTCTCCTACGAGCAGTACTTC. V is TRBV15 and J is TRBJ2-7; 11 bases are shared with TRBD2. Germline V gene data show CDR1 as LNHNV and CDR2 as YYDKDF (reference sequence). The CDR3 extends over 16 amino acids. After removal of 6 bases from V and 0 bases from J, the junction contained 7 bases not matched to a gene.

This clone was counted once. V and J are TRBV6-5 and TRBJ2-2; D perhaps matches TRBD1 (6 bases). Germline V gives CDR1 MNHEY, CDR2 SVGAGI. There are 14 residues in the CDR3. V was trimmed by 5 bases and J by 9 bases, leaving 16 bases between them. The CDR3 DNA sequence: TGTGCCAGCAGTCTGACAGGTGGGGGCCGGGAGCTGTTTTTT. Its translation is CASSLTGGGRELFF.

In this sample, this clone turned up once. CDR3 loop: CSVKGAYEQYF. CDR3 DNA: TGCAGCGTTAAGGGGGCTTACGAGCAGTACTTC. The chain links TRBV29-1 to TRBJ2-7, with 7 bases aligning to TRBD1. CDR3 size: 11 residues. Germline lookup yields CDR1 SQVTM and CDR2 ANQGSEA. V shed 5 bases, J shed 4 bases, and the junction held 2 bases outside the gene matches.